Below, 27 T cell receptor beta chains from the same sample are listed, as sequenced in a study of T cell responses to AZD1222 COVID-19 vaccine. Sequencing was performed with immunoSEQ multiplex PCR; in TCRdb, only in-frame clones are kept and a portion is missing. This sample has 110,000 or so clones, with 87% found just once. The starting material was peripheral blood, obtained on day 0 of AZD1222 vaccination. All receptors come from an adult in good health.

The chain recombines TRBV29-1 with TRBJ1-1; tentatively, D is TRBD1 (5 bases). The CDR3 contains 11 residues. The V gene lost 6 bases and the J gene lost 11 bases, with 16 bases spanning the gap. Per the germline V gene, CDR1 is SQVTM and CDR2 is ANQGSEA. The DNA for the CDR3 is TGCAGCGTGGATCCTCAGGGACTCGCTTTCTTT. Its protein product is CSVDPQGLAFF.

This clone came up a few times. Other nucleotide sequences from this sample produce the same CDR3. The CDR3 DNA reads TGTGCCAGCAGTTTTTCCTCCTACGAGCAGTACTTC. It is translated as CASSFSSYEQYF. This chain uses TRBV28 with TRBJ2-7; no reliable D call. Trimming left V 3 bases short and J 0 bases short, with 3 bases between. CDR1 and CDR2 from the germline V gene are MDHEN and SYDVKM. This CDR3 contains 12 residues.

The CDR3, as DNA: TGTGCCAGCAGCCAAAGGGTAGCGGGAGAGATCAATGAGCAGTTCTTC. Translating it yields CASSQRVAGEINEQFF. The V call is TRBV14, the J call TRBJ2-1; TRBD2 agrees at 9 bases. The germline V gene encodes CDR1 SGHDN and CDR2 FVKESK. The CDR3 has 16 residues. V was pared by 2 bases and J by 6 bases, with 8 bases of the junction left unmatched.

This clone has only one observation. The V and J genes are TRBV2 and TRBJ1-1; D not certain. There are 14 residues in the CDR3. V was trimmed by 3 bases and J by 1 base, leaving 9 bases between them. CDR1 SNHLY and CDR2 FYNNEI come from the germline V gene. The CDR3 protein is CASSDRGKNTEAFF. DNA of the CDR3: TGTGCCAGCAGTGACCGGGGTAAGAACACTGAAGCTTTCTTT.

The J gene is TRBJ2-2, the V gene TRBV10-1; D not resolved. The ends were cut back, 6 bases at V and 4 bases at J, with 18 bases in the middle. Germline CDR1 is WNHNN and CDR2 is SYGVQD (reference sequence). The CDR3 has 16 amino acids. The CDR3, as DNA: TGCGCCAGCAGCGAAGACCCCCCGGATACCACCGGGGAGCTGTTTTTT. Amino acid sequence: CASSEDPPDTTGELFF.

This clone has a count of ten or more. CDR3 nucleotide sequence: TGCGCCAGCAGCTTGTTCCAGGCCGGCTCTGGGGCCAACGTCCTGACTTTC. The encoded protein is CASSLFQAGSGANVLTF. The chain has TRBV5-1 and TRBJ2-6; D remains ambiguous. The CDR3 sequence is 17 residues long. V was clipped by 1 base and J by 0 bases, with 11 bases between them. Germline V lookup: CDR1 SGHRS, CDR2 YFSETQ. The full variable domain, with the rest looked up from reference TRBV5-1 and TRBJ2-6, is KAGVTQTPRYLIKTRGQQVTLSCSPISGHRSVSWYQQTPGQGLQFLFEYFSETQRNKGNFPGRFSGRQFSNSRSEMNVSTLELGDSALYLCASSLFQAGSGANVLTFGAGSRLTVL.

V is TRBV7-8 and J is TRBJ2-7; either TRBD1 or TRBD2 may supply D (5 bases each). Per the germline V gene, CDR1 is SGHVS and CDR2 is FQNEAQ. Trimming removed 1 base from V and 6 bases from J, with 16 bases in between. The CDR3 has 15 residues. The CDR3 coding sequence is TGTGCCAGCAGCTTAGGGGGAGTAGGGGCGTCCGAGCAGTACTTC. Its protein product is CASSLGGVGASEQYF.

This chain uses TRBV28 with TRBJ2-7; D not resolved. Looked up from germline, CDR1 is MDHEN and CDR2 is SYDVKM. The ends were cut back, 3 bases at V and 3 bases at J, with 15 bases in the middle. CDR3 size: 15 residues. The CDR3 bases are TGTGCCAGCAGTTTCCAGTCACTGGGTCGCTACGAGCAGTACTTC. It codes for CASSFQSLGRYEQYF.

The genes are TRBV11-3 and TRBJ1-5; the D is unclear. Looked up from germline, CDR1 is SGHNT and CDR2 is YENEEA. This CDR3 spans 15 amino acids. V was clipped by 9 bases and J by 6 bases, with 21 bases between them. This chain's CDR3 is CARIPGRERLQPQHF. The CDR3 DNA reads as TGTGCCAGGATACCCGGAAGGGAGAGACTTCAGCCCCAGCATTTT.

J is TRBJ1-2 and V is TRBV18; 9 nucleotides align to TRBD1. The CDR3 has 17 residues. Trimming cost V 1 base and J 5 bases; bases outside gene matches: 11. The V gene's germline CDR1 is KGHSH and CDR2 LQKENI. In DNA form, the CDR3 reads TGTGCCAGCTCACCACTAACAGGGGGCGAAAATTTTTATGGCTACACCTTC. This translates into CASSPLTGGENFYGYTF.

The DNA of the CDR3 is TGTGCCAGTAGTATGTCCGGGACAGACACAGATACGCAGTATTTT. Translated, it gives CASSMSGTDTDTQYF. The chain links TRBV19 to TRBJ2-3, with 7 bases that match TRBD1. This CDR3 spans 15 amino acids. Losses at the gene ends were 3 bases for V and 2 bases for J; bases not matched to a gene: 5. Germline V lookup: CDR1 LNHDA, CDR2 SQIVND (reference sequence).

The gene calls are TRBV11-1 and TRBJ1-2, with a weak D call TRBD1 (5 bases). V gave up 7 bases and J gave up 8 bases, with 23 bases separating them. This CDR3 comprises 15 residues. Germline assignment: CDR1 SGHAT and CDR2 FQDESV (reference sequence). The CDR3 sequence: CASKTKNRFVKGYTF. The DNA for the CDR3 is TGTGCCAGCAAGACAAAAAACAGGTTTGTGAAAGGCTACACCTTC.

CDR3 in DNA: TGTGCCGTGGGACAGACCTATAATTCACCCCTCCACTTT. Translation gives CAVGQTYNSPLHF. V usage is TRBV19 and J usage is TRBJ1-6, with 7 positions matching TRBD1. Germline-derived CDR1 and CDR2 are LNHDA and SQIVND (reference sequence). The CDR3 totals 13 residues. J lost 2 bases, V lost 11 bases, and 3 bases had no gene match.

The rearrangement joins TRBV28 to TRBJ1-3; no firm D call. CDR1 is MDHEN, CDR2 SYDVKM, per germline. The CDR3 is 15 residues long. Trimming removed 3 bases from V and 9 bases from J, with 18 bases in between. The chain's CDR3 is CASSFRRARTITIYF. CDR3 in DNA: TGTGCCAGCAGTTTCCGTAGGGCTAGGACGATCACCATATATTTT.

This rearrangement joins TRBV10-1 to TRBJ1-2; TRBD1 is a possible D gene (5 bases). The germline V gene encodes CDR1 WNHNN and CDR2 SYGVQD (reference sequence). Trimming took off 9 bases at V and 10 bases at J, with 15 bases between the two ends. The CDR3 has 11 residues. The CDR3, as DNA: TGCGCCAGAGGCTCGGGCAGGGACTACACCTTC. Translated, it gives CARGSGRDYTF.

The CDR3 bases are TGTGCCAGCAGGGGGTACAATGAGCAGTTCTTC. This codes for CASRGYNEQFF. The chain uses TRBV5-4 and TRBJ2-1, with D uncertain. V lost 5 bases to trimming and J lost 4 bases, with 4 bases between them. The V gene's germline CDR1 is SGHNT and CDR2 YYREEE (reference sequence). The CDR3 loop spans 11 amino acids.

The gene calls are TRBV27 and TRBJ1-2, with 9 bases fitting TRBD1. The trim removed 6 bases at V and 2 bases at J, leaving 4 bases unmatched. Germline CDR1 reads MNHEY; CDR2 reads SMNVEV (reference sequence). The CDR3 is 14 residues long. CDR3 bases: TGTGCCAGCAGGGGGACAGGGTTGAACTATGGCTACACCTTC. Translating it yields CASRGTGLNYGYTF.

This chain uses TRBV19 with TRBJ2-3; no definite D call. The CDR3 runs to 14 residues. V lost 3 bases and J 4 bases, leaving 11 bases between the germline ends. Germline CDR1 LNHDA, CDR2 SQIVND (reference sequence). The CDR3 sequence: CASSIYQAPDTQYF. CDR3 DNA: TGTGCCAGTAGTATTTACCAAGCCCCAGATACGCAGTATTTT.

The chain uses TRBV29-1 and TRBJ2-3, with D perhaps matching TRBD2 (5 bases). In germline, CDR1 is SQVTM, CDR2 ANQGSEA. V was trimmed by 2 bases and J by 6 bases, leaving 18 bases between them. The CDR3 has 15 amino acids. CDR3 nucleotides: TGCAGCGTTGAATTTTTCGGGGATGGCGAGGATACGCAGTATTTT. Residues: CSVEFFGDGEDTQYF.

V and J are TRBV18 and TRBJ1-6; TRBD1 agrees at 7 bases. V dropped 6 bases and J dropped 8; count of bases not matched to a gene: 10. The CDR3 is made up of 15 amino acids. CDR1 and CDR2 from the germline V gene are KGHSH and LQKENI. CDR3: CASSNQGGDDSPLHF. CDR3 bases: TGTGCCAGCTCTAACCAGGGGGGGGATGATTCACCCCTCCACTTT.

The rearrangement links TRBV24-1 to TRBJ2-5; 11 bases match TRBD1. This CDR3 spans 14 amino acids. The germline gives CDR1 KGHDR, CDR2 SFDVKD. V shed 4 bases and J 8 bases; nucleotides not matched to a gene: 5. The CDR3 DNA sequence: TGTGCCACCAGTGACCTCGGGACAGGGGGAACCCAGTACTTC. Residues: CATSDLGTGGTQYF.

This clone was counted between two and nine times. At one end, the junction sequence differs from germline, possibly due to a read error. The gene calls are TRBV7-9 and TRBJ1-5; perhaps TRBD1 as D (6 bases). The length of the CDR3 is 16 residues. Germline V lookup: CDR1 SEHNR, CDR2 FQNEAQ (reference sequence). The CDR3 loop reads CASSVASGDSNQPQHF. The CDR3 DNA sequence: TGTGCCAGCAGCGTAGCTTCAGGGGATAGCAATCAGCCCCAGCATTTT.

The CDR3 DNA is TGTGCCAGCAGTTTTGAGACGCAGGATAATTCACCCCTCCACTTT. The encoded protein is CASSFETQDNSPLHF. J is TRBJ1-6 and V is TRBV2, with no clear D. V was clipped by 5 bases and J by 5 bases, with 13 bases between them. The CDR3 extends over 15 amino acids. Germline V gene lookup returns CDR1 SNHLY and CDR2 FYNNEI.

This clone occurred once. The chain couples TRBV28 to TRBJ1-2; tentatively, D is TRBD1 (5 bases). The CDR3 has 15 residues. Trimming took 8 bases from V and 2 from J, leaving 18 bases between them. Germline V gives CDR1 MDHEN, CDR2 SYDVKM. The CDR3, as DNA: TGTGCCAGCGGTTACACGGGGGGACTAAACTATGGCTACACCTTC. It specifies CASGYTGGLNYGYTF.

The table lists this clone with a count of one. The CDR3 bases are TGTGCCAGCAGCACACGCGACAGGTCCAATGAGCAGTTCTTC. Its protein is CASSTRDRSNEQFF. The rearrangement joins TRBV5-4 to TRBJ2-1, with D perhaps matching TRBD1 (6 bases). The CDR3 is 14 amino acids. Trimming took 4 bases from V and 6 from J, leaving 14 bases between them. Germline CDR1 reads SGHNT; CDR2 reads YYREEE (reference sequence).

The CDR3 DNA reads as TGTGCCAGCTCACCACCCACCCAAGGCACCATATATTTT. It translates to CASSPPTQGTIYF. V is TRBV18 and J is TRBJ1-3; D is uncertain. The length of the CDR3 is 13 residues. Deletions cut 0 bases from V and 9 bases from J, with 9 bases between. Per the germline V gene, CDR1 is KGHSH and CDR2 is LQKENI.

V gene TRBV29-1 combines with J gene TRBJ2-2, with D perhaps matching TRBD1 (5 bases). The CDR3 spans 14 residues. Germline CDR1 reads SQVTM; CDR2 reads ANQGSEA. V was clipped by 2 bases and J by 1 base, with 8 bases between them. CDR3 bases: TGCAGCGTTGAAAAGGGGAAGAACACCGGGGAGCTGTTTTTT. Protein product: CSVEKGKNTGELFF.